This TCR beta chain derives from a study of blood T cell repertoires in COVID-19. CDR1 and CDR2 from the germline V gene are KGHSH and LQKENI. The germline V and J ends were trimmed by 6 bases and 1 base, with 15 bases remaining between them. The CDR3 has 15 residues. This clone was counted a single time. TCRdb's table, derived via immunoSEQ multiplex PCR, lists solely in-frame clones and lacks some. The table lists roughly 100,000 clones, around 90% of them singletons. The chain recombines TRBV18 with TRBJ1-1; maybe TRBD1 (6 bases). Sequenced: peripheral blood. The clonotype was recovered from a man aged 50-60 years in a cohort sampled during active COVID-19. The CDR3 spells CASSPLDRANTEAFF. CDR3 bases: TGTGCCAGCTCCCCTCTGGACAGAGCGAACACTGAAGCTTTCTTT.